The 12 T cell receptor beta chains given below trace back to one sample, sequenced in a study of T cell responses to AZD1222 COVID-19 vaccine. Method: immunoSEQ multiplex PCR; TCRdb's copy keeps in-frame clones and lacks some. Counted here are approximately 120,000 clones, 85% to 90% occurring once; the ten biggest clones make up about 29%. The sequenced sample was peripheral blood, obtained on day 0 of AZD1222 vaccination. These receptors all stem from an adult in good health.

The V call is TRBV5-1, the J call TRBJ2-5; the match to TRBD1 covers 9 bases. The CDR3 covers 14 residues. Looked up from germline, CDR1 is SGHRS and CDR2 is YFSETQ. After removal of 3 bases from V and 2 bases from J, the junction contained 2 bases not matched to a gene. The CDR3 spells CASSSTGGQETQYF. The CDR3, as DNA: TGCGCCAGCAGCTCGACAGGGGGACAAGAGACCCAGTACTTC.

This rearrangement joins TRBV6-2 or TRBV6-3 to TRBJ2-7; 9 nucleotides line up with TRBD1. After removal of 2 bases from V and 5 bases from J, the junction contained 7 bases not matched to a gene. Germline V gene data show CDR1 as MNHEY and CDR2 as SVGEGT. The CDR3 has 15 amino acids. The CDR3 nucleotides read TGTGCCAGCAGTTACGCTGGACAGGGGTGGCACGAGCAGTACTTC. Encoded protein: CASSYAGQGWHEQYF.

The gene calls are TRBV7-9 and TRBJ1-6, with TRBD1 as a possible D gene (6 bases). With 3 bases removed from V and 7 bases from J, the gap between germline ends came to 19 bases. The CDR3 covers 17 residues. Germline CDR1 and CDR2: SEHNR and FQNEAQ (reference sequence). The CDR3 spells CASSFGLDSPSNSPLHF. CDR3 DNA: TGTGCCAGCAGCTTTGGGTTGGACAGTCCCTCAAATTCACCCCTCCACTTT.

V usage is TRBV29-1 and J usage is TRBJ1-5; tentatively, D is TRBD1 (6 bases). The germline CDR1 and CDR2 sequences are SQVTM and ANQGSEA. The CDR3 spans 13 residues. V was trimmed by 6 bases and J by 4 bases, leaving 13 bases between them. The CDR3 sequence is CSVADRINQPQHF. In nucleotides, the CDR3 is TGCAGCGTCGCGGACAGAATAAATCAGCCCCAGCATTTT.

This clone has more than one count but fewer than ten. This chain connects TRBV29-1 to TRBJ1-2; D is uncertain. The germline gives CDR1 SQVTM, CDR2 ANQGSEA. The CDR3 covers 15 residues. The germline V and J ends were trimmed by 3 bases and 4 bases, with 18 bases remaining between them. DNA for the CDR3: TGCAGCGTTGAGTTAGAAGAGTCCTCCGCCTATGGCTACACCTTC. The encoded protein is CSVELEESSAYGYTF. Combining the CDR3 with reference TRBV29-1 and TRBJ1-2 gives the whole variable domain SAVISQKPSRDICQRGTSLTIQCQVDSQVTMMFWYRQQPGQSLTLIATANQGSEATYESGFVIDKFPISRPNLTFSTLTVSNMSPEDSSIYLCSVELEESSAYGYTFGSGTRLTVV.

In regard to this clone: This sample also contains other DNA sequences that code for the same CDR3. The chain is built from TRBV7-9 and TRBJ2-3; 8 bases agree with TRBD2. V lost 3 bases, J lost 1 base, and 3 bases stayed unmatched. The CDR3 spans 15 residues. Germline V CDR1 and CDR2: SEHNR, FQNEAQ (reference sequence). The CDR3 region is CASSFPTSGTDTQYF. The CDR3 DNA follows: TGTGCCAGCAGCTTTCCGACTAGCGGCACAGATACGCAGTATTTT.

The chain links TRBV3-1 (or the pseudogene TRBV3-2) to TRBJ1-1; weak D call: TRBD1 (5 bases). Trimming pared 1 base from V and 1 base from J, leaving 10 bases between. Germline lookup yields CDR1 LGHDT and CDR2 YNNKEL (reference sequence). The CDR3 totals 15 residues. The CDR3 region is CASSQGAGRNTEAFF. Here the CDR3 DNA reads TGTGCCAGCAGCCAAGGTGCAGGGAGGAACACTGAAGCTTTCTTT.

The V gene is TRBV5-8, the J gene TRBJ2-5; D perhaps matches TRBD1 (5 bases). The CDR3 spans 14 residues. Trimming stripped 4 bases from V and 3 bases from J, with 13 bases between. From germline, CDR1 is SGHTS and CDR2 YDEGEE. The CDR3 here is CASSPGQGEETQYF. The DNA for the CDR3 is TGTGCCAGCAGCCCCGGGCAGGGCGAAGAGACCCAGTACTTC.

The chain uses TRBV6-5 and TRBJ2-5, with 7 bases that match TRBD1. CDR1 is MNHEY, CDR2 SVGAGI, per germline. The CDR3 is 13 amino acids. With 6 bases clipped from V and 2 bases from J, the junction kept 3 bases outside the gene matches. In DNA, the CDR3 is TGTGCCAGCAGGGGGACAGCACAAGAGACCCAGTACTTC. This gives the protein CASRGTAQETQYF.

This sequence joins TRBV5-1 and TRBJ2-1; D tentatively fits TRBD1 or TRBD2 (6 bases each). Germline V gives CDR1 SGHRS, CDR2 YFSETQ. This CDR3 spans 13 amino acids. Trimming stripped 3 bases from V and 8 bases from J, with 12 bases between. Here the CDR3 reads CASSSPGADEQFF. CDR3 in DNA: TGCGCCAGCAGCTCCCCGGGGGCGGATGAGCAGTTCTTC.

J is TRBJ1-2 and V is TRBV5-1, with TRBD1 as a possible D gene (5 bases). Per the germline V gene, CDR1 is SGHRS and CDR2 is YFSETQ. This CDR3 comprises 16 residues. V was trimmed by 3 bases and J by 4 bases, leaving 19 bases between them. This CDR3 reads CASSSSGTVPFYGYTF. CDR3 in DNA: TGCGCCAGCAGCTCCTCCGGGACGGTCCCCTTCTATGGCTACACCTTC.

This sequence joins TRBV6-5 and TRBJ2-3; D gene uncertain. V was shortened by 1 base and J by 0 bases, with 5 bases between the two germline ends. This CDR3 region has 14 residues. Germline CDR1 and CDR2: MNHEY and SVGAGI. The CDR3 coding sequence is TGTGCCAGCAGTTACTTAACTAGCACAGATACGCAGTATTTT. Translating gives CASSYLTSTDTQYF.